This T cell receptor (beta chain) was recovered during a study of shared clonotypes between healthy human individuals. The CDR3 has 16 residues. J gave up 9 bases and V 2 bases, and 12 bases lay outside the gene matches. Positive CCR7 selection of CD45RO-negative cells yielded the naive CD8 cells, and terminally differentiated effector memory CD45RA+ cells were excluded. The assay was immunoSEQ multiplex PCR, and TCRdb's table has in-frame clones only and misses some. Among approximately 2,000,000 clones listed, over 85% were seen once. About this clone: Antigen specificity is unknown.

Notes on the study in general: Donor scarcity curtailed the genetic and exposure-history diversity represented herein. Generation probabilities were higher for clonotypes shared across all four sorted-subset donors than for unshared ones. Rarefaction indicated that sorted-subset sequencing remained incomplete although depth was large.

The sequence was obtained from a man aged 18-30 years in good health. Some clones in this sample may be carry-over from other donors' samples. Sequences were obtained from naive CD8+ T cells from PBMCs. The J gene is TRBJ2-4, the V gene TRBV6-7; 8 bases match TRBD2. TRBV6-7 is noted as an ORF with a role that remains uncertain. The CDR3 DNA reads TGTGCCAGCAGTTACCTCCTGACTAGCGAGAAGCGCATTCAGTACTTC. This translates into CASSYLLTSEKRIQYF.